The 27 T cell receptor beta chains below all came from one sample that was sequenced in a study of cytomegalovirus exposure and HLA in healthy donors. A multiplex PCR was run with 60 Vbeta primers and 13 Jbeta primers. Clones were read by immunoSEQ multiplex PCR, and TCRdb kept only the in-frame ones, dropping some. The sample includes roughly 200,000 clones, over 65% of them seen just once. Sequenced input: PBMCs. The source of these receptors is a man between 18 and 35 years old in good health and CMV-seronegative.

CDR3 in amino acids: CASRWDRDPLEQYF. CDR3 DNA: TGTGCATCGAGGTGGGACAGGGACCCTCTCGAGCAGTACTTC. The chain is built from TRBV30 and TRBJ2-7; 9 bases agree with TRBD1. Germline CDR1 is GTSNPN and CDR2 is SVGIG (reference sequence). This CDR3 is 14 amino acids long.

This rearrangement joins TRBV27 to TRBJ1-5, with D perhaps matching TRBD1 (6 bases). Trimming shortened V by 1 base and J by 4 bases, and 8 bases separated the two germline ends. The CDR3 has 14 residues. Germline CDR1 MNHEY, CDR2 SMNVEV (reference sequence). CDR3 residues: CASSLLGGNQPQHF. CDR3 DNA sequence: TGTGCCAGCAGTTTATTAGGGGGAAATCAGCCCCAGCATTTT.

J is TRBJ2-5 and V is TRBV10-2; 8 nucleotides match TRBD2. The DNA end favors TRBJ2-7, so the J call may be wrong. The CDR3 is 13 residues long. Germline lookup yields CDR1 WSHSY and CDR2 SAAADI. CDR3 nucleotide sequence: TGCGCCAGCAGGGGGACTAGGTCCTACGAGCAGTACTTC. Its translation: CASRGTRSYEQYF.

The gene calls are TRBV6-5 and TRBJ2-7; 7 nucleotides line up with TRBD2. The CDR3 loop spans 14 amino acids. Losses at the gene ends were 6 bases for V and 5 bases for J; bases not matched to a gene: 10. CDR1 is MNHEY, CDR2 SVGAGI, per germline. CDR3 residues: CASSPLGREHEQYF. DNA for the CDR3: TGTGCCAGCAGCCCGTTAGGGCGGGAGCACGAGCAGTACTTC.

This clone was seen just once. CDR3 bases: TGTGCCAGCAGTGGTCTGACGGGTACTGAAGCTTTCTTT. Its protein is CASSGLTGTEAFF. This rearrangement joins TRBV2 to TRBJ1-1, with D hard to call. Germline V gene sequence: CDR1 SNHLY, CDR2 FYNNEI. This CDR3 has 13 residues. Trimming pared 4 bases from V and 5 bases from J, leaving 11 bases between.

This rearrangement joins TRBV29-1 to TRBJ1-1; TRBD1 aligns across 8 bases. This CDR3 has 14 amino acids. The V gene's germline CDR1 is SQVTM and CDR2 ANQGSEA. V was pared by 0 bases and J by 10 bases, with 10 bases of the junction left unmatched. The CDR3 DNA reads TGCAGCGTTGAAGATCCGGGCAGGGGGCATGGAGCTTTCTTT. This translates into CSVEDPGRGHGAFF.

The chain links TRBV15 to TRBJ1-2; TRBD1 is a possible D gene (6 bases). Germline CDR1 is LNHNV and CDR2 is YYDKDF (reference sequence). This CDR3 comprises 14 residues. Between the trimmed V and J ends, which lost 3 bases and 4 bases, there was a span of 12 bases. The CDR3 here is CATSRLQGSYGYTF. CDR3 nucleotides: TGTGCCACCAGCAGGTTACAGGGTAGCTATGGCTACACCTTC.

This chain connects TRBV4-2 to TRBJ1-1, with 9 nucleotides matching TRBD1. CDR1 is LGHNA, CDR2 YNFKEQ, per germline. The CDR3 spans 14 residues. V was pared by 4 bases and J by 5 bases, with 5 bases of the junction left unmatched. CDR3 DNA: TGTGCCAGCAGCCTGGGGACAGGGCGGACTGAAGCTTTCTTT. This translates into CASSLGTGRTEAFF.

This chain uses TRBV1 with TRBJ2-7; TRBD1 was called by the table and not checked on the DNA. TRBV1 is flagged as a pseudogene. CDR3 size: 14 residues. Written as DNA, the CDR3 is TGCACCAGCAGCCCGGACAGGGGAACCCACGAGCAGTACTTC. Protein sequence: CTSSPDRGTHEQYF.

CDR3 region: CASTGGETSYNEQFF. CDR3 nucleotide sequence: TGTGCCAGCACAGGGGGAGAAACCTCCTACAATGAGCAGTTCTTC. The V and J genes are TRBV2 and TRBJ2-1; 7 nucleotides agree with TRBD1. The germline V gene encodes CDR1 SNHLY and CDR2 FYNNEI. The CDR3 is made up of 15 amino acids. V lost 7 bases and J lost 0; bases outside the gene matches: 6.

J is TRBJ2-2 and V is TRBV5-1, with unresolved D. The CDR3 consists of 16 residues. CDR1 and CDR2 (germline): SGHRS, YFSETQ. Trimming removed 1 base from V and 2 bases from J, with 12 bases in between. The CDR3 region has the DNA TGCGCCAGCAGCTTGAATGGGCAGGCCAACACCGGGGAGCTGTTTTTT. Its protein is CASSLNGQANTGELFF.

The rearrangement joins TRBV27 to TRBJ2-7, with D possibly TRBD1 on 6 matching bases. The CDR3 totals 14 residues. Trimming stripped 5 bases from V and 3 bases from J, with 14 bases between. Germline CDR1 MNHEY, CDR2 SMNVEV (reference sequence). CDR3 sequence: CASSITGRNYEQYF. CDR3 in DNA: TGTGCCAGCAGTATCACAGGGCGCAACTACGAGCAGTACTTC.

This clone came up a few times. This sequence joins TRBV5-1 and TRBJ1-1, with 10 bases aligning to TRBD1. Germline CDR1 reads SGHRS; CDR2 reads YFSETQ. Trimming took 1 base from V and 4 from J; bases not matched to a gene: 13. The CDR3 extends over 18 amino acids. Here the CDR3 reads CASSLSPGQGMSGTEAFF. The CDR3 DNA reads TGCGCCAGCAGCTTGTCCCCGGGACAGGGGATGAGTGGCACTGAAGCTTTCTTT.

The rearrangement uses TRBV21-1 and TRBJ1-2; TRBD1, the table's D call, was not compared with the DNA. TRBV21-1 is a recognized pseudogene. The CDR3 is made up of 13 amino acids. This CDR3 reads CASSIMAMQGYTF. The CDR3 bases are TGTGCCAGCAGCATCATGGCCATGCAGGGCTACACCTTC.

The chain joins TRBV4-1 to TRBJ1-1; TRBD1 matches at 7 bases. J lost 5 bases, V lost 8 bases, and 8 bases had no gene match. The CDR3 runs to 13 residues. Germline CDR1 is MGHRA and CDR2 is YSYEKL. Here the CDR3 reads CASSDRVGTEAFF. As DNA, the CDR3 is TGCGCCAGCTCCGACAGGGTGGGAACTGAAGCTTTCTTT.

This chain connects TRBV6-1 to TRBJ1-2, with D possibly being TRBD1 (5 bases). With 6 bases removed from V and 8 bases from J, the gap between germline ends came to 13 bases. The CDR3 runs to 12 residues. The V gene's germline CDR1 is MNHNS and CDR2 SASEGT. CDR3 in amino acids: CASRPGAGGYTF. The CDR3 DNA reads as TGTGCCAGCAGACCCGGAGCAGGGGGCTACACCTTC.

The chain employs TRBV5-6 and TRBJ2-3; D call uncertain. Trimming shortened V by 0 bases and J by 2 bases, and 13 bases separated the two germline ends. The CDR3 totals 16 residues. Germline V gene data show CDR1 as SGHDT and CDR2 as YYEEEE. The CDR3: CASSLVDLADTDTQYF. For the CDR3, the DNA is TGTGCCAGCAGCTTGGTTGATTTGGCAGACACAGATACGCAGTATTTT.

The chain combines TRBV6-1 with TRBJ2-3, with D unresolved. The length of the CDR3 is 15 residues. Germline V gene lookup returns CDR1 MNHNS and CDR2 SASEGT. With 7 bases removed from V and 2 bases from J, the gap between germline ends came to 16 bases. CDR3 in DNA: TGTGCCAGCACCGCCTGGGCACAGTCCACAGATACGCAGTATTTT. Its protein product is CASTAWAQSTDTQYF.

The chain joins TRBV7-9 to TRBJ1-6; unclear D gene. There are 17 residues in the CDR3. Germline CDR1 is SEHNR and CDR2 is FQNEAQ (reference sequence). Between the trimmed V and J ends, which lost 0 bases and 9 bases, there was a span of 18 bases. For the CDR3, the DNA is TGTGCCAGCAGCTTAGCCCGAGGTCCGGATTTGGCTTCACCCCTCCACTTT. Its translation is CASSLARGPDLASPLHF.

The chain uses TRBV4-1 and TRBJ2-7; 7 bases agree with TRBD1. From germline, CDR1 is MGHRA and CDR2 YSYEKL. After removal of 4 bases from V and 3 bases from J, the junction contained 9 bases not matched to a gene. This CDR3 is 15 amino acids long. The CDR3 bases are TGCGCCAGCAGCCTTCAAGACAGGGCGATCTACGAGCAGTACTTC. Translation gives CASSLQDRAIYEQYF.

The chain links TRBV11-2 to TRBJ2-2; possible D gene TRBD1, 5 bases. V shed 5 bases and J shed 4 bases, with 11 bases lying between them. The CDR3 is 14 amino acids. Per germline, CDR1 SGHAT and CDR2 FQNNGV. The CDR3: CASSRGHFTGELFF. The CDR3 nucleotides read TGTGCCAGCAGCCGCGGACATTTCACCGGGGAGCTGTTTTTT.

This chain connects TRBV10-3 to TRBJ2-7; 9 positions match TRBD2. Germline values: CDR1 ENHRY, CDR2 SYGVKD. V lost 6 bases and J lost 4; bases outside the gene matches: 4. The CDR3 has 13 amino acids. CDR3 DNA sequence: TGTGCCATCAGCGGTAGCGGGAGATACGAGCAGTACTTC. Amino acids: CAISGSGRYEQYF.

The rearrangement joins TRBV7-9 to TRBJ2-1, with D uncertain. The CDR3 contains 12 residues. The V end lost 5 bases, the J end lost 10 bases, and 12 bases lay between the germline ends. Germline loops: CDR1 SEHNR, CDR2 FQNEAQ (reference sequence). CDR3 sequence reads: CASSPMAEEQFF. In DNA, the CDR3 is TGTGCCAGCAGCCCCATGGCGGAAGAGCAGTTCTTC.

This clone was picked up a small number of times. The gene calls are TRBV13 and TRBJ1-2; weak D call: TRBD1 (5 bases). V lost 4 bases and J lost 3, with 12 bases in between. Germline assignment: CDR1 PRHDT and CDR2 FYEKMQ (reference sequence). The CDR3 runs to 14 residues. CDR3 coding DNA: TGTGCCAGCAGCTCCAGGGTCAGCGACTATGGCTACACCTTC. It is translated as CASSSRVSDYGYTF.

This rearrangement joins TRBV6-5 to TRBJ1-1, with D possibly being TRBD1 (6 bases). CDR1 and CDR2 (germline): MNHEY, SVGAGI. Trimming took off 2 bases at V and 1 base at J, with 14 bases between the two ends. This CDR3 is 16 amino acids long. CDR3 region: CASSYRPGQRNTEAFF. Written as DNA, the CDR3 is TGTGCCAGCAGTTACAGACCTGGACAGAGGAACACTGAAGCTTTCTTT.

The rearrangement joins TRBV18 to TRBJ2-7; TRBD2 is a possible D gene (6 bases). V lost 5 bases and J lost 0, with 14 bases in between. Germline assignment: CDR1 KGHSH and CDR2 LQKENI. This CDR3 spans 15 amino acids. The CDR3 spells CASSTIAVSSYEQYF. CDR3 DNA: TGTGCCAGCTCAACAATAGCGGTGAGCTCCTACGAGCAGTACTTC.

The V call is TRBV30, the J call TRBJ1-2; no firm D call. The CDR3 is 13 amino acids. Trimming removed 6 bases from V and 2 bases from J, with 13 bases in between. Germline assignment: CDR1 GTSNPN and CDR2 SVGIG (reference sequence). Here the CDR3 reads CACGGDINYGYTF. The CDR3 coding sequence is TGTGCCTGTGGCGGCGATATCAACTATGGCTACACCTTC.